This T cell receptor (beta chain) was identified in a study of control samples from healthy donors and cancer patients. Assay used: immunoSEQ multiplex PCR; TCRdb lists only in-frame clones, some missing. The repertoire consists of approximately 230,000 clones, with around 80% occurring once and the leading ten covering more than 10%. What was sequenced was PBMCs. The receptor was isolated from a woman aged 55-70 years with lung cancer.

The CDR3 DNA sequence: TGTGCCAGCAGCGTAGTCGGGCGGGGATCCAACACCGGGGAGCTGTTTTTT. It encodes CASSVVGRGSNTGELFF. The chain recombines TRBV9 with TRBJ2-2; TRBD2 might be the D (6 bases). The germline V gene encodes CDR1 SGDLS and CDR2 YYNGEE. The CDR3 extends over 17 amino acids. V lost 0 bases, J lost 2 bases, and 14 bases lay in between. Using reference TRBV9 and TRBJ2-2 for the parts outside the CDR3, the full variable domain is DSGVTQTPKHLITATGQRVTLRCSPRSGDLSVYWYQQSLDQGLQFLIQYYNGEERAKGNILERFSAQQFPDLHSELNLSSLELGDSALYFCASSVVGRGSNTGELFFGEGSRLTVL.